This T cell receptor (beta chain) was sequenced for a study of blood T cell repertoires in COVID-19. Study-wide context: The cDNA or gDNA used as material had been derived from T cells, B-cell-depleted T cells, or PBMCs.

The CDR3 is made up of 15 amino acids. Germline assignment: CDR1 SGHTA and CDR2 FQGNSA. V was shortened by 3 bases and J by 8 bases, with 17 bases between the two germline ends. How the authors handled the data: Researchers report that nucleated cell counts were estimated from reference gene primer amplification. TCRdb keeps only in-frame clones here, not all; method: immunoSEQ multiplex PCR. D and trimming come from the DNA, and the V and J calls and clone size come from that table. The table records under 200,000 clones, roughly 93% of them present only once. The sample was peripheral blood. The clonotype originates from a man aged 18 to 35 with COVID-19, enrolled during active disease. The V and J genes are TRBV7-2 and TRBJ2-1; a possible D gene is TRBD1 (6 bases). CDR3 in DNA: TGTGCCAGCAGCTTGGCCGCAAACAGGGCCTATGAGCAGTTCTTC. Its protein is CASSLAANRAYEQFF.